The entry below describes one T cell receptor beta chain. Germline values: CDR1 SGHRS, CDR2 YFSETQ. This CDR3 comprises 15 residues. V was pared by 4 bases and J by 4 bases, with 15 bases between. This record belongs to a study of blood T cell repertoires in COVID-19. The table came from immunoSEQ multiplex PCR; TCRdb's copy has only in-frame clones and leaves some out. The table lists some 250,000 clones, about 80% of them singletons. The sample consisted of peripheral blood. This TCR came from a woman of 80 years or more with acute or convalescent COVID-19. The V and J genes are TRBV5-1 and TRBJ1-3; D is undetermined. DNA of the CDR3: TGCGCCAGCAGCCCGGCGGGGAGGTTAGGAAACACCATATATTTT. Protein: CASSPAGRLGNTIYF.